This T cell receptor (beta chain) was sequenced during a study of STAT3 mutations in large granular lymphocyte leukemia. The study's findings and limits: At least one immunodominant TCR beta clonotype appeared in every T-cell large granular lymphocyte leukemia patient.

The table came from immunoSEQ multiplex PCR; TCRdb's copy has only in-frame clones and leaves some out. This table has about 4,700 clones, around 53% appearing once. A word on this clone: Its antigen is undetermined.

This TCR was recovered from a male patient between 50 and 60 years old with T-cell large granular lymphocyte leukemia. Some clones in this sample may be carry-over from other donors' samples. The source material was peripheral blood mononuclear cells.

The CDR3 DNA reads as TGCGCCAGCAGCCAGGGCTCGGACGAGCAGTACTTC. Residues: CASSQGSDEQYF. The chain carries TRBV4-3 and TRBJ2-7; the D is unclear. Germline V gene sequence: CDR1 LGHNA, CDR2 YSLEER. V shed 3 bases and J shed 5 bases, with 8 bases lying between them. The length of the CDR3 is 12 residues.